These 23 T cell receptor beta chains came from one sample sequenced in a study of a mutant IDH1 vaccine in newly diagnosed glioma. Only in-frame clones appear in the TCRdb table, and some are missing; sequencing was by immunoSEQ multiplex PCR. The sample shows around 40,000 clones, 84% of them seen only once. What these receptors recognize is not known. As to time point: week 11, during vaccination. A 20-mer mutant IDH1 peptide at 300 ug was injected subcutaneously with topical imiquimod. The source was PBMCs, collected from a glioma patient whose treatment included an IDH1 peptide vaccine. These receptors originate from a man aged 35 to 55 with glioma.

The rearrangement links TRBV10-1 to TRBJ2-7, with D unclear. The CDR3 contains 16 residues. V was cut by 0 bases and J by 1 base, with 13 bases left in between. The V gene's germline CDR1 is WNHNN and CDR2 SYGVQD (reference sequence). CDR3 amino acids: CASSESPILLSYEQYF. The DNA of the CDR3 is TGCGCCAGCAGTGAGTCTCCAATACTACTTTCCTACGAGCAGTACTTC.

In regard to this clone: The junction departs from germline at one end; a sequencing error may be responsible. The V gene is TRBV19, the J gene TRBJ2-6, with D possibly TRBD1 on 6 matching bases. CDR1 and CDR2 (germline): LNHDA, SQIVND (reference sequence). CDR3 length: 14 amino acids. CDR3 DNA sequence: TGTGCCAGTAGCCAAAACATAGGGGGCAACGTCCTGACTTTC. Its translation is CASSQNIGGNVLTF. The variable domain in full, completed from reference TRBV19 and TRBJ2-6, reads DGGITQSPKYLFRKEGQNVTLSCEQNLNHDAMYWYRQDPGQGLRLIYYSQIVNDFQKGDIAEGYSVSREKKESFPLTVTSAQKNPTAFYLCASSQNIGGNVLTFGAGSRLTVL.

The chain combines TRBV5-1 with TRBJ2-1, with D possibly being TRBD1 (6 bases). The CDR3 has 16 residues. CDR1 SGHRS and CDR2 YFSETQ come from the germline V gene. V was pared by 0 bases and J by 4 bases, with 14 bases between. CDR3 region: CASSLGQVVRYNEQFF. CDR3 DNA sequence: TGCGCCAGCAGCTTGGGACAGGTGGTCAGGTACAATGAGCAGTTCTTC.

The chain uses TRBV7-6 and TRBJ1-2; no clear D. CDR1 SGHVS and CDR2 FNYEAQ come from the germline V gene. V was clipped by 2 bases and J by 0 bases, with 13 bases between them. The CDR3 length is 16 residues. The CDR3: CASSLTSYSANYGYTF. The CDR3 DNA follows: TGTGCCAGCAGCTTAACTAGCTACAGCGCTAACTATGGCTACACCTTC.

CDR3 bases: TGCGCCAGCAGCTTGGAAGGGATCTCCTACAATGAGCAGTTCTTC. Protein product: CASSLEGISYNEQFF. The V and J genes are TRBV5-1 and TRBJ2-1; D gene uncertain. V was cut by 0 bases and J by 0 bases, with 7 bases left in between. From germline, CDR1 is SGHRS and CDR2 YFSETQ. The CDR3 has 15 amino acids. The full variable domain, with the rest looked up from reference TRBV5-1 and TRBJ2-1, is KAGVTQTPRYLIKTRGQQVTLSCSPISGHRSVSWYQQTPGQGLQFLFEYFSETQRNKGNFPGRFSGRQFSNSRSEMNVSTLELGDSALYLCASSLEGISYNEQFFGPGTRLTVL.

V gene TRBV2 combines with J gene TRBJ1-4, with a weak D call TRBD1 (5 bases). The length of the CDR3 is 15 residues. The V end lost 4 bases, the J end lost 0 bases, and 9 bases lay between the germline ends. Per the germline V gene, CDR1 is SNHLY and CDR2 is FYNNEI. The CDR3: CASSGGRATNEKLFF. Here the CDR3 DNA reads TGTGCCAGCAGTGGGGGCCGAGCAACTAATGAAAAACTGTTTTTT.

This clone was seen once. The chain combines TRBV19 with TRBJ2-1; 8 positions agree with TRBD2. Germline V gives CDR1 LNHDA, CDR2 SQIVND (reference sequence). Losses at the gene ends were 1 base for V and 0 bases for J; bases not matched to a gene: 2. This CDR3 contains 16 residues. This chain's CDR3 is CASSIGLAGSYNEQFF. The CDR3 DNA reads as TGTGCCAGTAGTATAGGGCTAGCGGGCTCCTACAATGAGCAGTTCTTC.

This clone was recorded a few times. The rearrangement links TRBV7-3 to TRBJ2-2; D ambiguous. This CDR3 region has 13 residues. Germline V gene data show CDR1 as SGHTA and CDR2 as FQGTGA. The V end was cut by 4 bases, the J end by 6 bases, with 9 bases between. CDR3 sequence: CASSSGWAGELFF. As DNA, the CDR3 is TGTGCCAGCAGCTCGGGTTGGGCCGGGGAGCTGTTTTTT.

The V and J genes are TRBV4-3 and TRBJ1-2; TRBD1 agrees at 12 bases. J lost 5 bases, V lost 4 bases, and 11 bases had no gene match. CDR3 length: 17 residues. The germline V gene encodes CDR1 LGHNA and CDR2 YSLEER. The CDR3 spells CASSPQGGTGGWYGYTF. Written as DNA, the CDR3 is TGCGCCAGCAGCCCGCAGGGGGGGACAGGGGGCTGGTATGGCTACACCTTC.

This chain uses TRBV6-5 with TRBJ1-1; TRBD1 is a possible D gene (5 bases). Between the trimmed V and J ends, which lost 2 bases and 7 bases, there was a span of 11 bases. Germline CDR1 reads MNHEY; CDR2 reads SVGAGI. CDR3 length equals 13 residues. As DNA, the CDR3 is TGTGCCAGCAGTTACGCTCGGGGGTATGAAGCTTTCTTT. The encoded protein is CASSYARGYEAFF.

The V call is TRBV19, the J call TRBJ2-3, with D uncertain. The CDR3 length is 14 residues. Trimming stripped 3 bases from V and 2 bases from J, with 9 bases between. Germline CDR1 is LNHDA and CDR2 is SQIVND (reference sequence). CDR3: CASSIAKHTDTQYF. The CDR3 DNA is TGTGCCAGTAGTATTGCAAAACACACAGATACGCAGTATTTT.

The gene calls are TRBV21-1 and TRBJ1-1. TRBV21-1 is reported as a pseudogene. The CDR3 runs 14 residues. CDR3 residues: CASSKFKGGGEAFF. The CDR3, as DNA: TGTGCCAGCAGCAAATTCAAGGGAGGGGGTGAAGCTTTCTTT.

This sequence joins TRBV5-4 and TRBJ2-5, with TRBD2 matching 13 bases. The trim removed 2 bases at V and 4 bases at J, leaving 5 bases unmatched. CDR1 SGHNT and CDR2 YYREEE come from the germline V gene (reference sequence). The CDR3 spans 16 residues. DNA for the CDR3: TGTGCCAGCAGCTTAACTAGCGGGAGGGTAGGAGAGACCCAGTACTTC. Its protein is CASSLTSGRVGETQYF.

The V gene is TRBV5-1, the J gene TRBJ1-1; possible D gene TRBD1, 6 bases. Per germline, CDR1 SGHRS and CDR2 YFSETQ. The CDR3 extends over 13 amino acids. Trimming removed 6 bases at V and 5 bases at J, with 14 bases between. The CDR3 sequence: CASNDGGLTEAFF. The CDR3 nucleotides read TGCGCCAGCAACGACGGGGGGCTGACTGAAGCTTTCTTT.

The rearrangement links TRBV19 to TRBJ2-7; TRBD1 matches 9 bases. CDR3 size: 15 residues. Germline V gives CDR1 LNHDA, CDR2 SQIVND (reference sequence). With V trimmed by 3 bases and J by 2 bases, 5 bases remained unmatched. The CDR3 sequence: CASSIGQGSAYEQYF. The CDR3 bases are TGTGCCAGTAGTATTGGACAGGGGTCAGCCTACGAGCAGTACTTC.

There are a few counts of this clone. The genes are TRBV6-4 and TRBJ2-1; 7 bases are shared with TRBD2. The CDR3 spans 15 residues. V lost 5 bases and J lost 8; bases outside the gene matches: 12. Looked up from germline, CDR1 is MRHNA and CDR2 is SNTAGT. DNA of the CDR3: TGTGCCAGCAGTCCTCTGGCGGGAGAAGTAGATGAGCAGTTCTTC. As protein: CASSPLAGEVDEQFF.

V and J are TRBV9 and TRBJ1-3; tentative D call: TRBD1 (5 bases). Looked up from germline, CDR1 is SGDLS and CDR2 is YYNGEE. The CDR3 is 15 residues long. Trimming removed 0 bases from V and 7 bases from J, with 14 bases in between. The CDR3 DNA sequence: TGTGCCAGCAGCGTAGCCTTGGGGACCGGGAACACCATATATTTT. Encoded protein: CASSVALGTGNTIYF. The whole variable domain, remainder taken from reference TRBV9 and TRBJ1-3, is DSGVTQTPKHLITATGQRVTLRCSPRSGDLSVYWYQQSLDQGLQFLIQYYNGEERAKGNILERFSAQQFPDLHSELNLSSLELGDSALYFCASSVALGTGNTIYFGEGSWLTVV.

This rearrangement joins TRBV6-1 to TRBJ1-5; weak D call: TRBD1 (5 bases). CDR3 length equals 16 residues. Germline lookup yields CDR1 MNHNS and CDR2 SASEGT. The V end was cut by 4 bases, the J end by 3 bases, with 16 bases between. As DNA, the CDR3 is TGTGCCAGCAGTGGGGGGACGGACCTCTACAATCAGCCCCAGCATTTT. This translates into CASSGGTDLYNQPQHF.

V and J are TRBV7-2 and TRBJ2-7; no clear D gene. V was trimmed by 7 bases and J by 4 bases, leaving 20 bases between them. Germline V gene sequence: CDR1 SGHTA, CDR2 FQGNSA. This CDR3 spans 15 amino acids. The CDR3 region has the DNA TGTGCCAGCACCCCAAGCGTGGGTCCGCGGTACGAGCAGTACTTC. Translating it yields CASTPSVGPRYEQYF. Using reference TRBV7-2 and TRBJ2-7 for the parts outside the CDR3, the full variable domain is GAGVSQSPSNKVTEKGKDVELRCDPISGHTALYWYRQSLGQGLEFLIYFQGNSAPDKSGLPSDRFSAERTGGSVSTLTIQRTQQEDSAVYLCASTPSVGPRYEQYFGPGTRLTVT.

The chain is built from TRBV2 and TRBJ1-5; 12 positions match TRBD1. Germline CDR1 SNHLY, CDR2 FYNNEI. This CDR3 has 17 amino acids. V lost 6 bases and J lost 6; bases outside the gene matches: 12. CDR3 region: CASSGSWGQGARQPQHF. Here the CDR3 DNA reads TGTGCCAGCAGCGGAAGTTGGGGACAGGGGGCGCGTCAGCCCCAGCATTTT.

In DNA, the CDR3 is TGCGCCAGCAGCTTGGTGTCTAGCGGGAGATCCTACAATGAGCAGTTCTTC. Encoded protein: CASSLVSSGRSYNEQFF. The gene calls are TRBV5-1 and TRBJ2-1, with 10 bases lining up with TRBD2. Germline V gene lookup returns CDR1 SGHRS and CDR2 YFSETQ. The CDR3 covers 17 residues. Trimming removed 0 bases from V and 1 base from J; junction bases left unmatched: 4.

This chain's CDR3 is CASSDGTGADTQYF. In DNA form, the CDR3 reads TGTGCCAGCAGTGACGGGACAGGGGCAGATACGCAGTATTTT. The V gene is TRBV6-4, the J gene TRBJ2-3; 10 positions match TRBD1. V lost 2 bases to trimming and J lost 4 bases; unmatched junction nucleotides: 0. This CDR3 has 14 residues. Germline loops: CDR1 MRHNA, CDR2 SNTAGT.

The DNA of the CDR3 is TGCAGCGTTGTGCTAGCCAACACTGAAGCTTTCTTT. This translates into CSVVLANTEAFF. The chain carries TRBV29-1 and TRBJ1-1, with D hard to call. Trimming removed 4 bases from V and 2 bases from J, with 8 bases in between. The V gene's germline CDR1 is SQVTM and CDR2 ANQGSEA. The CDR3 totals 12 residues.